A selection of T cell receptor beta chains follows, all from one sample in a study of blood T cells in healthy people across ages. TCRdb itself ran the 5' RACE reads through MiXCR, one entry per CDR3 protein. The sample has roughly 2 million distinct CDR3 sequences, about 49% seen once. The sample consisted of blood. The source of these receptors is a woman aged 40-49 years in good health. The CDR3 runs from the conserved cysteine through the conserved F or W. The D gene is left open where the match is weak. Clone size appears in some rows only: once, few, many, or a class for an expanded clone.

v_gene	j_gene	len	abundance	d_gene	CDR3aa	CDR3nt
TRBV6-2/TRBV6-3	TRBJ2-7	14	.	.	CANSYSTGSNEQYF	TGTGCCAACAGTTACTCCACAGGTTCTAATGAGCAGTACTTC
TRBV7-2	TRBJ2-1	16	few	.	CASSLGRVSSYNEQFF	TGTGCCAGCAGCTTAGGGCGTGTAAGCTCCTACAATGAGCAGTTCTTC
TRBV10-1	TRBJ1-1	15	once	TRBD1	CASSESRGPNTEAFF	TGCGCCAGCAGCGAGTCGAGGGGGCCGAACACTGAAGCTTTCTTT
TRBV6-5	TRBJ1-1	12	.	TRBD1	CASSTGATEAFF	TGTGCCAGCAGTACAGGGGCCACTGAAGCTTTCTTT
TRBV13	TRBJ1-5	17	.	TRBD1	CASSLRGRQGTNQPQHF	TGTGCCAGCAGCTTAAGGGGTCGACAGGGGACAAATCAGCCCCAGCATTTT
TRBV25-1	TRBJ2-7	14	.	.	CASRKDSPSYEQYF	TGTGCCAGCAGGAAGGACAGTCCTTCCTACGAGCAGTACTTC
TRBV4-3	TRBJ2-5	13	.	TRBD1	CASKNQGAETQYF	TGCGCCAGCAAAAACCAGGGGGCTGAGACCCAGTACTTC
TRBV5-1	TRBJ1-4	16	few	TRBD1	CASSPTGGRRAEKLFF	TGCGCCAGCAGCCCCACAGGGGGTCGAAGGGCTGAAAAACTGTTTTTT
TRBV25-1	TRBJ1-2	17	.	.	CASSDYNIGIRDYGYTF	TGTGCCAGCAGTGACTACAACATAGGGATCCGGGACTATGGCTACACCTTC
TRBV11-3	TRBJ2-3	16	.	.	CASSPGTRRGTDTQYF	TGTGCCAGCAGCCCTGGAACTAGACGGGGCACAGATACGCAGTATTTT
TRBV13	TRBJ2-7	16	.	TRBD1	CASSAAGTGAPYEQYF	TGTGCCAGCAGCGCCGCCGGGACAGGGGCTCCCTACGAGCAGTACTTC
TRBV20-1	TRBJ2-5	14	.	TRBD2	CSAVSGGTTRAQYF	TGCAGTGCTGTCAGCGGGGGGACTACACGGGCCCAGTACTTC
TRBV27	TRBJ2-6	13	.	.	CASNLAGANVLTF	TGTGCCAGCAATTTAGCCGGGGCCAACGTCCTGACTTTC
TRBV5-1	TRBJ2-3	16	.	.	CASSLTTGHGTDTQYF	TGCGCCAGCAGCTTGACTACGGGACACGGCACAGATACGCAGTATTTT
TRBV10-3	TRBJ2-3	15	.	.	CAISEGGVGADTQYF	TGTGCCATCAGTGAAGGAGGGGTTGGTGCAGATACGCAGTATTTT
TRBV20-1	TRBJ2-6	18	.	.	CSARDRAIGRSGANVLTF	TGCAGTGCTAGAGATCGGGCGATAGGTCGGTCTGGGGCCAACGTCCTGACTTTC
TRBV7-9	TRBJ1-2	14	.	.	CASSSIRAHYGYTF	TGTGCCAGCAGCTCTATCAGGGCCCACTATGGCTACACCTTC
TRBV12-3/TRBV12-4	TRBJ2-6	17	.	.	CASSLALRAGEANVLTF	TGTGCCAGCAGTTTAGCGCTTCGGGCAGGGGAGGCCAACGTCCTGACTTTC
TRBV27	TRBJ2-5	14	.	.	CASSVRTLGETQYF	TGTGCCAGCAGTGTCAGGACACTTGGAGAGACCCAGTACTTC
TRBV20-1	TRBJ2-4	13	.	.	CSATLIAKNIQYF	TGCAGTGCTACCCTTATAGCCAAAAACATTCAGTACTTC
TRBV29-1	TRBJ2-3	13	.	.	CRVTGVSTDTQYF	TGCAGAGTGACAGGAGTTAGCACAGATACGCAGTATTTT
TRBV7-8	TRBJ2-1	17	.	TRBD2	CASSLAPGTSGYNEQFF	TGTGCCAGCAGCTTAGCCCCCGGGACTAGCGGATACAATGAGCAGTTCTTC
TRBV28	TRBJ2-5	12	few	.	CATILLPGTQYF	TGTGCCACTATACTCCTGCCGGGGACCCAGTACTTC
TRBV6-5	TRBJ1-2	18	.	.	CASSLPRTEGHKLFGYTF	TGTGCCAGCAGTCTACCCCGGACAGAGGGGCACAAACTCTTTGGCTACACCTTC
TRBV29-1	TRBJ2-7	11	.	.	CSVENHLKQYF	TGCAGCGTAGAGAACCATTTGAAGCAGTACTTC